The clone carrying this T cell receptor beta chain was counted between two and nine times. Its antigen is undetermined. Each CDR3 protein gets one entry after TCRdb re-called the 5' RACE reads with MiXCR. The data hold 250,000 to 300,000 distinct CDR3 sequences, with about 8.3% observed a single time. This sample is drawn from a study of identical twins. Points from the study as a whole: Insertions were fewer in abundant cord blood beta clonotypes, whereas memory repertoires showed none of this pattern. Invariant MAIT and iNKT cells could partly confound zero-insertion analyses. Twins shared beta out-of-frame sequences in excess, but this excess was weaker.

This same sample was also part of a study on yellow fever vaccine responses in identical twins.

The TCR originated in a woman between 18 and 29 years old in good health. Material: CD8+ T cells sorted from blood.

The chain's CDR3 is CASTHLWTGGFTDTQYF. CDR3 sequence (DNA): TGTGCCAGCACCCACTTGTGGACAGGGGGCTTTACAGATACGCAGTATTTT. The chain couples TRBV27 to TRBJ2-3, with TRBD1 matching over 11 bases. Trimming took 7 bases from V and 3 from J; bases not matched to a gene: 12. Germline V CDR1 and CDR2: MNHEY, SMNVEV (reference sequence). The CDR3 consists of 17 residues.